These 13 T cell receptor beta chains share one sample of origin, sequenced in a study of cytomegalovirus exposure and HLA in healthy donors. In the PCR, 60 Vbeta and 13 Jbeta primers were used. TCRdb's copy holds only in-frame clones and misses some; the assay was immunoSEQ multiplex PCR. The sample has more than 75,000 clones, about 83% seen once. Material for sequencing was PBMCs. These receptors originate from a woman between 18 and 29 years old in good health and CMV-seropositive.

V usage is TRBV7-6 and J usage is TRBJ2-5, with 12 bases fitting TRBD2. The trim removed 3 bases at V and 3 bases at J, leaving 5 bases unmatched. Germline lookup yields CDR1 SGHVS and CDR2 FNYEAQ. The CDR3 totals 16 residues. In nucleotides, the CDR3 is TGTGCCAGCAGCTTTCTTCTAGCGGGGGGGGAAGAGACCCAGTACTTC. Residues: CASSFLLAGGEETQYF.

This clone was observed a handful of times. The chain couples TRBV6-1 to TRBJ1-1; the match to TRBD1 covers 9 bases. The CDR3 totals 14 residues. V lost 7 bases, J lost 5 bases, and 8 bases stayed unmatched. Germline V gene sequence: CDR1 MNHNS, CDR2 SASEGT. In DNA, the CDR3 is TGTGCCAGCAAGCAACAGGGGGCGCGGACTGAAGCTTTCTTT. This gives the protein CASKQQGARTEAFF.

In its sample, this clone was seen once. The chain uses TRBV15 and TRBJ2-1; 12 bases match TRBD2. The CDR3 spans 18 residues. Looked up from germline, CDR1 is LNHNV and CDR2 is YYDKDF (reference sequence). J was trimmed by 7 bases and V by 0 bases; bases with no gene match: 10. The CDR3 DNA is TGTGCCACCAGCAGAGACCGCCGACTAGCGGGGGACTCTAATGAGCAGTTCTTC. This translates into CATSRDRRLAGDSNEQFF.

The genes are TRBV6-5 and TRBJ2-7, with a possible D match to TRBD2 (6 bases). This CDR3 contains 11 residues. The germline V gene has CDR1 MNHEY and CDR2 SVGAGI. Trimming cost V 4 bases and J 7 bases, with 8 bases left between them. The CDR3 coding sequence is TGTGCCAGCAGTTCCGCGGGGGAGCAGTACTTC. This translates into CASSSAGEQYF.

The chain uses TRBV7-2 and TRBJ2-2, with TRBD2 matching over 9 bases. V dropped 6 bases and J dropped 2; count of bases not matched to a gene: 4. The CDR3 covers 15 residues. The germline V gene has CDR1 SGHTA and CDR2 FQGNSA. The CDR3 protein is CASRRLAANTGELFF. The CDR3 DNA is TGTGCCAGCAGACGACTAGCGGCTAACACCGGGGAGCTGTTTTTT.

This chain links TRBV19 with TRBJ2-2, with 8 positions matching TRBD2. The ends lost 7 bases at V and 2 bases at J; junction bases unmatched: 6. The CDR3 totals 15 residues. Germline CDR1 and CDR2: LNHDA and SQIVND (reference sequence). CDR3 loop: CASNPGTSNTGELFF. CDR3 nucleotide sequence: TGTGCCAGTAATCCCGGGACTAGTAACACCGGGGAGCTGTTTTTT.

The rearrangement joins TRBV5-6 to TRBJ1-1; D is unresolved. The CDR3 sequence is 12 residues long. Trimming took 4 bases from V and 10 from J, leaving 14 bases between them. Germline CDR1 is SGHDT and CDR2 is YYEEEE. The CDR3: CASSSFSLGAFF. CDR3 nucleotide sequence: TGTGCCAGCAGCAGCTTCTCTCTCGGAGCTTTCTTT. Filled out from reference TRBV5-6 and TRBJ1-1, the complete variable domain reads DAGVTQSPTHLIKTRGQQVTLRCSPKSGHDTVSWYQQALGQGPQFIFQYYEEEERQRGNFPDRFSGHQFPNYSSELNVNALLLGDSALYLCASSSFSLGAFFGQGTRLTVV.

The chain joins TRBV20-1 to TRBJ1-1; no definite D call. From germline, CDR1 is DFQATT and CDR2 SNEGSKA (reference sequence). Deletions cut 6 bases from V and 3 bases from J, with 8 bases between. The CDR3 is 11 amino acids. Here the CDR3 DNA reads TGCAGTGCCCTCCCAGACACTGAAGCTTTCTTT. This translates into CSALPDTEAFF.

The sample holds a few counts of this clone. The CDR3 DNA is TGTGCCAGCAGCGGGCGGGACGAGAGCACAGATACGCAGTATTTT. Translated: CASSGRDESTDTQYF. The genes are TRBV7-3 and TRBJ2-3; a possible D gene is TRBD2 (6 bases). Trimming pared 5 bases from V and 0 bases from J, leaving 12 bases between. The CDR3 loop spans 15 amino acids. Germline V lookup: CDR1 SGHTA, CDR2 FQGTGA.

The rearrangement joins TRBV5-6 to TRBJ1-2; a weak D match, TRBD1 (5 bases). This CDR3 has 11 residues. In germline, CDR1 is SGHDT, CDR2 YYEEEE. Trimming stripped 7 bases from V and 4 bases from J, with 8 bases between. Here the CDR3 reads CASRQTYGYTF. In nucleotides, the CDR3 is TGTGCCAGCCGACAGACCTATGGCTACACCTTC.

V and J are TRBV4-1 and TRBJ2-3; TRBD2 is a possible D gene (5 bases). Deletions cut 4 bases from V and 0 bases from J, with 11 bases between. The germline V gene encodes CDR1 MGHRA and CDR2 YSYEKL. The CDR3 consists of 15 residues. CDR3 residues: CASSRSAVSTDTQYF. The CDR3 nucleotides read TGCGCCAGCAGCCGCTCAGCGGTAAGCACAGATACGCAGTATTTT.

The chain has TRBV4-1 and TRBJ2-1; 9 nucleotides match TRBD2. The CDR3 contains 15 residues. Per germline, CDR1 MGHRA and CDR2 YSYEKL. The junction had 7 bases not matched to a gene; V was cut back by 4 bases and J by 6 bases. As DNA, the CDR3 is TGCGCCAGCAGCCCTACGGGACTAGCCAGCAATGAGCAGTTCTTC. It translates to CASSPTGLASNEQFF.

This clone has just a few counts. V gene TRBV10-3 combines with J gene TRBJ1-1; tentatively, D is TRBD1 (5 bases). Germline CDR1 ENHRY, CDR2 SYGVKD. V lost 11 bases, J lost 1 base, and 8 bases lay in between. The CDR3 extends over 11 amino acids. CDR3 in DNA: TGTGCCGTCGGGGGGAACACTGAAGCTTTCTTT. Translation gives CAVGGNTEAFF.